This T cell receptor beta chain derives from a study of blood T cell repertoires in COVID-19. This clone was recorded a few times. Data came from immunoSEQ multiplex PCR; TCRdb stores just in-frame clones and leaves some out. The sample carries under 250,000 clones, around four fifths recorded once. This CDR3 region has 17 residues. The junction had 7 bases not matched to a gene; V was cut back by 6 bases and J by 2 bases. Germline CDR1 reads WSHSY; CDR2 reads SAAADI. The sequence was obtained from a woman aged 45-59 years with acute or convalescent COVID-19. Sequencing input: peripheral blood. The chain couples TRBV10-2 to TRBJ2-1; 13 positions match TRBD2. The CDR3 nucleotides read TGCGCCAGCAGCGGGAGGACTAGCGGGAGAACCTACAATGAGCAGTTCTTC. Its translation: CASSGRTSGRTYNEQFF.